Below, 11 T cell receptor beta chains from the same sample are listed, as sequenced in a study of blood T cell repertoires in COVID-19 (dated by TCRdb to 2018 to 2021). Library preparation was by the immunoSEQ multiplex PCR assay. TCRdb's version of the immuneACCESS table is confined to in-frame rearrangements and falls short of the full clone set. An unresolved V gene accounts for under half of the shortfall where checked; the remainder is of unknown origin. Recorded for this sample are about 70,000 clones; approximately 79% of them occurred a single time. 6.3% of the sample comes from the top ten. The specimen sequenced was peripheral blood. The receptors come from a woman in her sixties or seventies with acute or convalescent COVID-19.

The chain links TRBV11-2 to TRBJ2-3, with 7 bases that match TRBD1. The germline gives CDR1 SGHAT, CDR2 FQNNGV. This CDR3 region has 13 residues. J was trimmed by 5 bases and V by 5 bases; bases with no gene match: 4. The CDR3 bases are TGTGCCAGCAGCAGGGGGCCGGGAGATACGCAGTATTTT. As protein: CASSRGPGDTQYF.

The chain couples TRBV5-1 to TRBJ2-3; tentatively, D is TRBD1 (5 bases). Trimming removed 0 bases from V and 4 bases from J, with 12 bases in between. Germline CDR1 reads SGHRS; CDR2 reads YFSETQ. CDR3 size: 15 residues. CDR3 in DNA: TGCGCCAGCAGCTTGGTGTCCAGGGTAGCAGATACGCAGTATTTT. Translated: CASSLVSRVADTQYF.

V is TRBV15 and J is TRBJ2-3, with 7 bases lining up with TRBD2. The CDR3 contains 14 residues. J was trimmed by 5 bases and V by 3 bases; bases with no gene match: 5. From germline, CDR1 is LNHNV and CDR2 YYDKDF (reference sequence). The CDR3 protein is CATSSLWGGDTQYF. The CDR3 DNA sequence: TGTGCCACCAGCAGCCTCTGGGGGGGAGATACGCAGTATTTT.

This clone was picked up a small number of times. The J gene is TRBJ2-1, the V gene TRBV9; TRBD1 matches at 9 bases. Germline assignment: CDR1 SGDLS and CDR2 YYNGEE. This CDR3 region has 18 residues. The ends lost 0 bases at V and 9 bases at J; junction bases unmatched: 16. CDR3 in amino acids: CASSVATGRTGVEGEQFF. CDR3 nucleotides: TGTGCCAGCAGCGTAGCTACGGGGCGGACAGGGGTGGAGGGTGAGCAGTTCTTC.

The CDR3, as DNA: TGCGCCAGCAGCCGGGGGACAGTGGACTATGGCTACACCTTC. Protein product: CASSRGTVDYGYTF. The chain uses TRBV5-1 and TRBJ1-2, with 7 nucleotides matching TRBD1. Trimming at V came to 4 bases and at J to 3 bases, leaving 6 bases not matched to a gene. Per the germline V gene, CDR1 is SGHRS and CDR2 is YFSETQ. This CDR3 is built from 14 residues.

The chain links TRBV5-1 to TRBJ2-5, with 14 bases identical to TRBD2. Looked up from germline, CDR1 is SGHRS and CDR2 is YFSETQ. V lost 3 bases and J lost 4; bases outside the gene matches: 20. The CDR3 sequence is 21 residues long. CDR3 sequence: CASSSSLGLAGGPGTLETQYF. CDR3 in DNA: TGCGCCAGCAGCTCTTCGCTCGGACTAGCGGGGGGTCCTGGAACGTTAGAGACCCAGTACTTC.

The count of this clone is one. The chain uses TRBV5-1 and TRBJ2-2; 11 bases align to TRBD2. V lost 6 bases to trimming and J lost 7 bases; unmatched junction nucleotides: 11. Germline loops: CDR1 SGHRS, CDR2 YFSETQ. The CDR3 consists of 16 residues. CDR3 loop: CASKITSGGLDGELFF. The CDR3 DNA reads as TGCGCCAGCAAGATTACTAGCGGGGGCCTAGACGGGGAGCTGTTTTTT.

The CDR3 sequence: CASSLEAGGHYEQYF. CDR3 nucleotides: TGCGCCAGCAGCTTGGAGGCGGGGGGGCACTACGAGCAGTACTTC. This sequence joins TRBV5-1 and TRBJ2-7, with 9 positions matching TRBD2. CDR3 size: 15 residues. Germline V gene lookup returns CDR1 SGHRS and CDR2 YFSETQ. Unmatched junction bases numbered 4, after V lost 0 bases and J lost 3 bases.

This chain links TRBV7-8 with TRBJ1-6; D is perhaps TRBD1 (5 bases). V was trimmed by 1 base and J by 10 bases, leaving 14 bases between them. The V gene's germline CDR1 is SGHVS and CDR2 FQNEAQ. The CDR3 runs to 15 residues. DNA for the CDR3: TGTGCCAGCAGCTTAGATTGGGGACTGGGCTCACCCCTCCACTTT. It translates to CASSLDWGLGSPLHF.

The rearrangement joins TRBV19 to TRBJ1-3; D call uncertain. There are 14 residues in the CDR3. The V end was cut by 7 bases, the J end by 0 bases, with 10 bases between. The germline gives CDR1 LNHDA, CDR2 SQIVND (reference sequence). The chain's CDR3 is CASKDGNSGNTIYF. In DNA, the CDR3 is TGTGCCAGTAAGGACGGGAACTCTGGAAACACCATATATTTT.

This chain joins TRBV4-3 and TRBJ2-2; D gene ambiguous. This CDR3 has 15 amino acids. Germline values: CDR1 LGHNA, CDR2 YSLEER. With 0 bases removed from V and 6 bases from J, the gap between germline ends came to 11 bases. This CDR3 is CASSQESTPAGELFF. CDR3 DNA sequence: TGCGCCAGCAGCCAAGAAAGTACTCCGGCCGGGGAGCTGTTTTTT.